This T cell receptor beta chain appears in the sequencing data of a study of prognosis after radiotherapy for stage I lung cancer. Across the whole study: The patient group consisted of 10 to 15 men and roughly 6 women whose ages spanned 53 to 84, median about 70 years. With a biologically effective dose of at least 100 Gy, radiotherapy took the form of SBRT split into 3 to 5 fractions.

Using two-round multiplex PCR, the authors amplified TCR beta CDR3 from genomic DNA. Primers targeting each individual TRBV and TRBJ gene were applied in first-round PCR. From the multiplex PCR reads, TCRdb called clonotypes with MiXCR, one entry per CDR3 protein. The sample yields around 59,000 distinct CDR3 sequences, approximately 26% seen once. Many counts were recorded for this clonotype. The CDR3 spans 18 residues. CDR1 is DFQATT, CDR2 SNEGSKA, per germline (reference sequence). V shed 0 bases and J 4 bases; nucleotides not matched to a gene: 13. The clonotype originates from a donor over 45 with non-small cell lung cancer. The V gene is TRBV20-1, the J gene TRBJ2-7; 12 nucleotides align to TRBD1. The source was PBMCs, collected before or after stereotactic body radiation therapy (not recorded which). The CDR3 nucleotides read TGCAGTGCTAGAGATCTTCTGGGACAGGGGGCCACATTTTACGAGCAGTACTTC. Protein sequence: CSARDLLGQGATFYEQYF.